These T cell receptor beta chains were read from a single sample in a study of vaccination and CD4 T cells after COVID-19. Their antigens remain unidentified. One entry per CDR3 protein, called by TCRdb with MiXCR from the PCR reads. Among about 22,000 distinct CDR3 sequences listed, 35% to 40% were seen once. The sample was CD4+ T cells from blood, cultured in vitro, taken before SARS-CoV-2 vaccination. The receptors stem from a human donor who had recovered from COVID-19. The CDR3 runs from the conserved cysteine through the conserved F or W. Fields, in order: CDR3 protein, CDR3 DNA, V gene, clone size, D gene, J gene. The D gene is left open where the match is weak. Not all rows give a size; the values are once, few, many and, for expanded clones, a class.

CDR3aa: CASSRGQGVTNSPLHF
CDR3nt: TGTGCCAGCAGTCGAGGACAGGGGGTTACTAATTCACCCCTCCACTTT
v_gene: TRBV6-2/TRBV6-3
abundance: few
d_gene: TRBD1
j_gene: TRBJ1-6

CDR3aa: CASSQGRELGELFF
CDR3nt: TGTGCCAGCAGCCAAGGGCGGGAGCTCGGGGAGCTGTTTTTT
v_gene: TRBV7-2
abundance: few
d_gene: TRBD2
j_gene: TRBJ2-2

CDR3aa: CSARTGQVNQPQHF
CDR3nt: TGCAGTGCTAGGACTGGACAGGTCAATCAGCCCCAGCATTTT
v_gene: TRBV20-1
abundance: few
d_gene: TRBD1
j_gene: TRBJ1-5

CDR3aa: CASSQGTSGGASGELFF
CDR3nt: TGCGCCAGCAGCCAAGGAACTAGCGGGGGGGCGTCCGGGGAGCTGTTTTTT
v_gene: TRBV7-9
abundance: .
d_gene: TRBD2
j_gene: TRBJ2-2

CDR3aa: CASQIRGSYEQYF
CDR3nt: TGTGCCAGTCAGATCAGGGGTTCCTACGAGCAGTACTTC
v_gene: TRBV2
abundance: few
d_gene: .
j_gene: TRBJ2-7

CDR3aa: CASSSPDRVYGYTF
CDR3nt: TGTGCCAGCAGTTCCCCGGACAGGGTCTATGGCTACACCTTC
v_gene: TRBV28
abundance: .
d_gene: TRBD1
j_gene: TRBJ1-2

CDR3aa: CASSYSLDYANTEAFF
CDR3nt: TGTGCCAGCAGTTACTCTTTGGACTACGCGAACACTGAAGCTTTCTTT
v_gene: TRBV6-2/TRBV6-3
abundance: .
d_gene: .
j_gene: TRBJ1-1

CDR3aa: CASSSTGVGELFF
CDR3nt: TGTGCCAGTAGCTCTACTGGGGTCGGGGAGCTGTTTTTT
v_gene: TRBV6-1
abundance: few
d_gene: .
j_gene: TRBJ2-2

CDR3aa: CASSPSSPMQYF
CDR3nt: TGTGCCAGCAGCCCGAGCTCACCAATGCAGTATTTT
v_gene: TRBV7-8
abundance: .
d_gene: .
j_gene: TRBJ2-3

CDR3aa: CASSPGPRGTYEQYF
CDR3nt: TGTGCCAGCAGCCCGGGACCGCGAGGGACGTACGAGCAGTACTTC
v_gene: TRBV7-2
abundance: few
d_gene: .
j_gene: TRBJ2-7

CDR3aa: CSVAPTGGNSPLHF
CDR3nt: TGCAGTGTAGCCCCGACAGGCGGTAATTCACCCCTCCACTTT
v_gene: TRBV20-1
abundance: .
d_gene: .
j_gene: TRBJ1-6

CDR3aa: CASVSPSYEQYF
CDR3nt: TGTGCCAGCGTCTCCCCTTCCTACGAGCAGTACTTC
v_gene: TRBV27
abundance: .
d_gene: .
j_gene: TRBJ2-7

CDR3aa: CASSLLGARDEQYF
CDR3nt: TGTGCCAGCAGTTTATTGGGGGCTCGCGACGAGCAGTACTTC
v_gene: TRBV27
abundance: .
d_gene: .
j_gene: TRBJ2-7

CDR3aa: CASRGGSPDTQYF
CDR3nt: TGTGCCAGCAGGGGCGGGAGCCCGGATACGCAGTATTTT
v_gene: TRBV28
abundance: .
d_gene: TRBD2
j_gene: TRBJ2-3

CDR3aa: CASSEAGLAGVRTGELFF
CDR3nt: TGTGCCAGTAGTGAGGCGGGACTAGCGGGGGTTCGAACCGGGGAGCTGTTTTTT
v_gene: TRBV19
abundance: once
d_gene: TRBD2
j_gene: TRBJ2-2

CDR3aa: CASTSTPPGGYTF
CDR3nt: TGTGCCAGTACCTCCACCCCGCCGGGTGGCTACACCTTC
v_gene: TRBV19
abundance: few
d_gene: .
j_gene: TRBJ1-2

CDR3aa: CASSYRLNTEAFF
CDR3nt: TGTGCCAGCAGCTACAGACTGAACACTGAAGCTTTCTTT
v_gene: TRBV7-9
abundance: .
d_gene: .
j_gene: TRBJ1-1